Included here is one T cell receptor (beta chain) sequence, with context. V lost 6 bases, J lost 7 bases, and 10 bases stayed unmatched. Per the germline V gene, CDR1 is KGHSH and CDR2 is LQKENI. This CDR3 region has 15 residues. The data originate from a study of blood T cell repertoires in COVID-19. Study background: The study drew acute and convalescent COVID-19 samples from the United States, Italy and Spain.

Clones were read by immunoSEQ multiplex PCR, and TCRdb kept only the in-frame ones, dropping some. In the table there are about 240,000 clones, around 85% of which are singletons. This rearrangement joins TRBV18 to TRBJ2-1; 9 bases fit TRBD1. Sample: peripheral blood. The clonotype comes from a man aged 45 to 65 with COVID-19, enrolled during active disease. The CDR3 region has the DNA TGTGCCAGCTCTCTTTCCGGGACAGGGATGAATGAGCAGTTCTTC. It yields the protein CASSLSGTGMNEQFF.